This T cell receptor (beta chain) originates from a study of blood T cell repertoires in COVID-19. As for the study in general: The United States, Italy and Spain were the sources of the acute and convalescent COVID-19 samples. PBMCs, B-cell-depleted T cells, or T cells provided the cDNA or gDNA that made up the material.

Authors' analysis steps: Scientists estimated how many nucleated cells there were by amplifying reference gene primers. The repertoire was sequenced with immunoSEQ multiplex PCR; TCRdb's copy has only in-frame clones and lacks some. V and J calls and clone size are given by that table; D and trimming were obtained from the DNA. This table holds 200,000 to 250,000 clones, around nine tenths found once. V lost 2 bases, J lost 3 bases, and 7 bases stayed unmatched. Per the germline V gene, CDR1 is LGHNA and CDR2 is YSLEER. The CDR3 is 15 amino acids. This chain links TRBV4-3 with TRBJ2-7; 7 bases align to TRBD1. The TCR comes from a woman aged 18-30 years who had recovered from COVID-19. Sequencing used peripheral blood. The CDR3 spells CASSQTPGQSYEQYF. The CDR3 DNA reads as TGCGCCAGCAGCCAAACACCGGGACAGAGCTACGAGCAGTACTTC.